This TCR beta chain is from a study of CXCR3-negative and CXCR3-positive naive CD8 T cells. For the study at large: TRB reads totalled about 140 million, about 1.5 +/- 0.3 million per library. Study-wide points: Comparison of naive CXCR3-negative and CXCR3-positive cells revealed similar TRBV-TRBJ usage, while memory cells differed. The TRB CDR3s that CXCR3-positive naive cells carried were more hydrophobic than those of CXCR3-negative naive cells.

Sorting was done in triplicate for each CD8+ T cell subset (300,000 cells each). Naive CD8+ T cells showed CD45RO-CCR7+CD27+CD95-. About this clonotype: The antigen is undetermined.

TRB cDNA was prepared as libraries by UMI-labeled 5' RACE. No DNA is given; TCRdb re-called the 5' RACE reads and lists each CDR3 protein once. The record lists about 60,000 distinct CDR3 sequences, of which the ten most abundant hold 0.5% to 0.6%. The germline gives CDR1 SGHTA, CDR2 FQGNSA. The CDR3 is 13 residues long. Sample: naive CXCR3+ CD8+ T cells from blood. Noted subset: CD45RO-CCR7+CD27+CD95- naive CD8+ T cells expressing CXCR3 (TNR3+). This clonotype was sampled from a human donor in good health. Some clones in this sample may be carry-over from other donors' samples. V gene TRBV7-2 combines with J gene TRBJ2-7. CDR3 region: CASSLDSNYEQYF.